This T cell receptor (beta chain) appears in the sequencing data of a study of post-analysis software for immune sequencing data. Study outcomes and limitations: Patients used several TRBV segments, including TRBV5-6, TRBV5-1 and TRBV20-1, more often than controls.

Deletions cut 4 bases from V and 0 bases from J, with 10 bases between. The CDR3 contains 14 residues. Germline V lookup: CDR1 SQVTM, CDR2 ANQGSEA. This clonotype has only a few counts. Its antigen is unidentified. Researchers reported that TCR beta cDNA libraries carried unique molecular identifiers. One entry per CDR3 protein results from TCRdb running MiXCR on the PCR reads. The table lists some 690,000 distinct CDR3 sequences, about 60% of them singletons. The sequenced sample was blood. The receptor's source is a girl aged 2 to 9 with multiple sclerosis. The chain has TRBV29-1 and TRBJ2-1; D not resolved. CDR3 protein: CSVGEDSSYNEQFF. Here the CDR3 DNA reads TGCAGCGTTGGGGAAGATAGCTCCTACAATGAGCAGTTCTTC.